The 29 T cell receptor beta chains below were found in one sample sequenced in a study of blood T cell repertoires in COVID-19 (dated by TCRdb to about 2020). The protocol used for the library was the immunoSEQ multiplex PCR assay. In its TCRdb copy, this immuneACCESS table keeps in-frame sequences only and misses some clones. Where compared with another copy, unresolved V genes explain less than half of these, and the others have no known cause. The sample has 190,000 or so clones on record, approximately 84% of them singletons. 6.5% to 8.5% of the sample belongs to the ten largest clones. The sample was peripheral blood. The receptors derive from a human donor with acute or convalescent COVID-19. The donor label of this sample is uncertain.

The chain recombines TRBV6-5 with TRBJ2-3; 8 positions agree with TRBD2. V trimming: 8 bases; J trimming: 6 bases; junction bases outside the gene matches: 13. The CDR3 spans 15 residues. CDR1 and CDR2 from the germline V gene are MNHEY and SVGAGI. CDR3 sequence reads: CASSFREGLWDTQYF. CDR3 in DNA: TGTGCCAGCTCATTCCGGGAGGGCCTATGGGATACGCAGTATTTT.

This chain connects TRBV28 to TRBJ1-3; tentatively, D is TRBD1 (5 bases). The V gene lost 5 bases and the J gene lost 2 bases, with 10 bases spanning the gap. The germline V gene has CDR1 MDHEN and CDR2 SYDVKM. The CDR3 loop spans 14 amino acids. CDR3 DNA: TGTGCCAGCAGTATAGGAGGGGCTGGAAACACCATATATTTT. It specifies CASSIGGAGNTIYF.

The chain combines TRBV3-1 (or the pseudogene TRBV3-2) with TRBJ2-2; TRBD1 matches 10 bases. J gave up 6 bases and V 3 bases, and 7 bases lay outside the gene matches. This CDR3 contains 16 residues. The germline gives CDR1 LGHDT, CDR2 YNNKEL (reference sequence). This CDR3 reads CASSQGDRGGAGELFF. The DNA for the CDR3 is TGTGCCAGCAGCCAGGGGGACAGGGGAGGGGCCGGGGAGCTGTTTTTT.

The chain carries TRBV5-4 and TRBJ2-1, with 13 bases identical to TRBD2. Germline loops: CDR1 SGHNT, CDR2 YYREEE (reference sequence). This CDR3 has 20 amino acids. The ends lost 2 bases at V and 4 bases at J; junction bases unmatched: 15. CDR3 in DNA: TGTGCCAGCAGCTTCCTCATGGGACTAGCGGGAACCCTATTGTACAATGAGCAGTTCTTC. As protein: CASSFLMGLAGTLLYNEQFF.

The chain has TRBV5-6 and TRBJ2-2, with D perhaps TRBD1 (5 bases). The CDR3 consists of 16 residues. Trimming left V 2 bases short and J 4 bases short, with 15 bases between. CDR1 and CDR2 from the germline V gene are SGHDT and YYEEEE. CDR3 sequence reads: CASSFERGRSTGELFF. The CDR3 nucleotides are TGTGCCAGCAGCTTCGAAAGGGGTCGGAGCACCGGGGAGCTGTTTTTT.

CDR3 loop: CASSGDSSNTGELFF. CDR3 in DNA: TGTGCCAGCAGCGGGGACAGTTCGAACACCGGGGAGCTGTTTTTT. The chain is built from TRBV5-6 and TRBJ2-2, with TRBD1 matching 7 bases. Per germline, CDR1 SGHDT and CDR2 YYEEEE. The length of the CDR3 is 15 residues. Trimming removed 4 bases from V and 0 bases from J; junction bases left unmatched: 3.

This chain uses TRBV7-6 with TRBJ1-3; 9 bases match TRBD1. Germline CDR1 and CDR2: SGHVS and FNYEAQ. With 6 bases clipped from V and 3 bases from J, the junction kept 6 bases outside the gene matches. The CDR3 consists of 15 residues. The CDR3 is CASRGQGNGGNTIYF. The CDR3 DNA is TGTGCCAGCAGAGGACAGGGGAACGGTGGAAACACCATATATTTT. The whole variable domain, filled in from reference TRBV7-6 and TRBJ1-3, reads GAGVSQSPRYKVTKRGQDVALRCDPISGHVSLYWYRQALGQGPEFLTYFNYEAQQDKSGLPNDRFSAERPEGSISTLTIQRTEQRDSAMYRCASRGQGNGGNTIYFGEGSWLTVV.

DNA for the CDR3: TGTGCCAGCAGCTTAGTAGCGGGGGTCCCTGGGGCCAACGTCCTGACTTTC. Amino acids: CASSLVAGVPGANVLTF. The chain is built from TRBV7-9 and TRBJ2-6; TRBD2 aligns across 9 bases. V lost 1 base, J lost 2 bases, and 3 bases stayed unmatched. This CDR3 comprises 17 residues. Germline values: CDR1 SEHNR, CDR2 FQNEAQ (reference sequence).

This clone was seen just once. This chain joins TRBV7-9 and TRBJ1-1; D is unresolved. V was shortened by 10 bases and J by 4 bases, with 16 bases between the two germline ends. The CDR3 length is 13 residues. Germline CDR1 and CDR2: SEHNR and FQNEAQ (reference sequence). DNA of the CDR3: TGTGCCACCCGAGCGGTTCTTGGCACTGAAGCTTTCTTT. Amino acids: CATRAVLGTEAFF.

The chain recombines TRBV7-9 with TRBJ1-1, with TRBD1 matching over 7 bases. Germline-derived CDR1 and CDR2 are SEHNR and FQNEAQ (reference sequence). The CDR3 has 15 amino acids. The junction had 6 bases not matched to a gene; V was cut back by 5 bases and J by 0 bases. The CDR3 spells CASSPPTGVNTEAFF. CDR3 bases: TGTGCCAGCAGCCCCCCCACAGGGGTGAACACTGAAGCTTTCTTT.

This chain links TRBV3-1 (or the pseudogene TRBV3-2) with TRBJ1-4; D is possibly TRBD1 (5 bases). This CDR3 spans 14 amino acids. Germline-derived CDR1 and CDR2 are LGHDT and YNNKEL (reference sequence). Trimming removed 4 bases from V and 5 bases from J, with 11 bases in between. DNA for the CDR3: TGTGCCAGCAGCCTAGGGGCGGAGAATGAAAAACTGTTTTTT. Its protein product is CASSLGAENEKLFF.

The CDR3: CASSIARGSEQFF. The CDR3 DNA sequence: TGTGCCAGTAGTATCGCAAGGGGTAGTGAGCAGTTCTTC. The rearrangement links TRBV19 to TRBJ2-1; perhaps TRBD1 as D (5 bases). Germline V gene sequence: CDR1 LNHDA, CDR2 SQIVND (reference sequence). V was shortened by 3 bases and J by 9 bases, with 12 bases between the two germline ends. There are 13 residues in the CDR3.

The chain uses TRBV14 and TRBJ1-4, with 8 nucleotides matching TRBD1. The germline gives CDR1 SGHDN, CDR2 FVKESK. This CDR3 is built from 17 residues. With 5 bases clipped from V and 0 bases from J, the junction kept 8 bases outside the gene matches. DNA of the CDR3: TGTGCCAGCAGCACAGGGACAGGCGATACAACTAATGAAAAACTGTTTTTT. This sequence encodes CASSTGTGDTTNEKLFF.

This clone was seen only once. The rearrangement uses TRBV29-1 and TRBJ2-1, with D perhaps TRBD1 (5 bases). There are 10 residues in the CDR3. V lost 6 bases and J lost 9, with 9 bases in between. Germline V CDR1 and CDR2: SQVTM, ANQGSEA. The DNA for the CDR3 is TGCAGCGTCAGGGTTCGTGAGCAGTTCTTC. Its protein is CSVRVREQFF.

The chain recombines TRBV23-1 with TRBJ2-7; 8 bases align to TRBD2. TRBV23-1 is given ORF status, its function remaining uncertain. CDR3 length: 17 residues. After removal of 3 bases from V and 0 bases from J, the junction contained 10 bases not matched to a gene. CDR3 loop: CASSQPRGGLSSYEQYF. The CDR3, as DNA: TGCGCCAGCAGTCAGCCCCGGGGGGGCCTAAGCTCCTACGAGCAGTACTTC.

The V and J genes are TRBV19 and TRBJ2-1; 9 bases are a match to TRBD2. This CDR3 is 15 amino acids long. The trim removed 6 bases at V and 5 bases at J, leaving 8 bases unmatched. Germline lookup yields CDR1 LNHDA and CDR2 SQIVND (reference sequence). The CDR3: CASSPIAGANNEQFF. For the CDR3, the DNA is TGTGCCAGTAGCCCAATAGCGGGAGCAAACAATGAGCAGTTCTTC.

This chain connects TRBV19 to TRBJ1-1, with 8 bases lining up with TRBD1. CDR1 and CDR2 (germline): LNHDA, SQIVND (reference sequence). The J segment lost 5 bases and the V segment lost 3 bases, leaving 2 bases of the junction unmatched. This CDR3 has 13 residues. This CDR3 is CASSMDRATEAFF. The CDR3 coding sequence is TGTGCCAGTAGTATGGACAGGGCGACTGAAGCTTTCTTT.

This chain links TRBV30 with TRBJ2-2; 8 bases align to TRBD2. The CDR3 consists of 15 residues. The V and J ends lost 4 bases and 5 bases, in that order; junction bases with no gene match: 9. Germline V gene data show CDR1 as GTSNPN and CDR2 as SVGIG (reference sequence). The CDR3 spells CAWISGGTHTGELFF. CDR3 in DNA: TGTGCCTGGATTTCGGGGGGGACACATACCGGGGAGCTGTTTTTT.

This chain joins TRBV6-6 and TRBJ2-4; 9 nucleotides line up with TRBD2. In germline, CDR1 is MNHNY, CDR2 SVGAGI (reference sequence). This CDR3 spans 20 amino acids. Trimming cost V 5 bases and J 2 bases; bases outside gene matches: 19. CDR3 sequence: CASSPLGRGRGAETKNIQYF. The CDR3 region has the DNA TGTGCCAGCAGTCCCTTAGGTCGCGGGAGGGGTGCGGAAACCAAAAACATTCAGTACTTC.

The V call is TRBV11-3, the J call TRBJ2-1; perhaps TRBD2 as D (6 bases). Germline lookup yields CDR1 SGHNT and CDR2 YENEEA. CDR3 length: 15 amino acids. Trimming removed 6 bases at V and 4 bases at J, with 16 bases between. The CDR3 sequence: CASSSGTQPYNEQFF. CDR3 coding DNA: TGTGCCAGCAGTTCCGGGACTCAACCTTACAATGAGCAGTTCTTC.

For this clone: Other DNA sequences of this sample code for an identical CDR3. This rearrangement joins TRBV6-5 to TRBJ2-7; 9 bases line up with TRBD1. This CDR3 has 12 residues. The junction had 4 bases not matched to a gene; V was cut back by 10 bases and J by 3 bases. Germline V gene sequence: CDR1 MNHEY, CDR2 SVGAGI. CDR3 loop: CATGQGGYEQYF. In DNA form, the CDR3 reads TGTGCCACGGGACAGGGAGGCTACGAGCAGTACTTC.

This chain links TRBV23-1 with TRBJ2-1, with TRBD2 identical over 9 bases. TRBV23-1 is marked as an open reading frame, function uncertain. The CDR3 is 17 amino acids. With V trimmed by 0 bases and J by 8 bases, 11 bases remained unmatched. The CDR3 loop is CASSQSEAASGTDEQFF. The CDR3 nucleotides are TGCGCCAGCAGTCAATCGGAGGCGGCTAGCGGGACAGATGAGCAGTTCTTC.

This chain links TRBV6-5 with TRBJ2-1, with TRBD2 matching over 7 bases. The ends lost 2 bases at V and 3 bases at J; junction bases unmatched: 4. Looked up from germline, CDR1 is MNHEY and CDR2 is SVGAGI. The CDR3 spans 15 residues. CDR3 in amino acids: CASSYAGLHYNEQFF. CDR3 DNA: TGTGCCAGCAGTTACGCGGGACTACACTACAATGAGCAGTTCTTC.

The chain carries TRBV24-1 and TRBJ2-2; TRBD1 aligns across 12 bases. The V gene end was trimmed by 1 base and the J gene end by 7 bases; junction bases not matched to a gene: 6. The CDR3 sequence is 17 residues long. CDR1 and CDR2 from the germline V gene are KGHDR and SFDVKD. The CDR3 nucleotides read TGTGCCACCAGTGATTTCCGGGACAGGGGGCAAGGCGGGGAGCTGTTTTTT. Amino acids: CATSDFRDRGQGGELFF.

This clone was found a few times. This chain connects TRBV6-5 to TRBJ1-1; perhaps TRBD1 as D (5 bases). Trimming left V 5 bases short and J 6 bases short, with 16 bases between. This CDR3 region has 14 residues. The germline V gene has CDR1 MNHEY and CDR2 SVGAGI. The CDR3 here is CASSIREGSAEAFF. The CDR3 DNA reads TGTGCCAGCAGTATCAGGGAAGGTTCCGCTGAAGCTTTCTTT.

V gene TRBV10-3 combines with J gene TRBJ1-4; 12 bases align to TRBD1. CDR3 length equals 16 residues. With V trimmed by 7 bases and J by 3 bases, 6 bases remained unmatched. Germline CDR1 is ENHRY and CDR2 is SYGVKD. CDR3 nucleotide sequence: TGTGCCATCAACGGGACAGGGGGCCCAGCTAATGAAAAACTGTTTTTT. Protein sequence: CAINGTGGPANEKLFF.

The chain links TRBV5-1 to TRBJ2-1; D is unresolved. V was clipped by 7 bases and J by 6 bases, with 11 bases between them. Germline assignment: CDR1 SGHRS and CDR2 YFSETQ. The CDR3 spans 12 residues. The DNA of the CDR3 is TGCGCCAGCCAACGAGTCGCCAATGAGCAGTTCTTC. As protein: CASQRVANEQFF.

The CDR3 coding sequence is TGTGCCAGCAGCCCTGGACAGACACGTCAAGAGACCCAGTACTTC. It translates to CASSPGQTRQETQYF. This chain connects TRBV3-1 (or the pseudogene TRBV3-2) to TRBJ2-5; TRBD1 might be the D (6 bases). Germline values: CDR1 LGHDT, CDR2 YNNKEL (reference sequence). This CDR3 has 15 amino acids. V lost 4 bases, J lost 2 bases, and 14 bases lay in between.

J is TRBJ1-1 and V is TRBV6-5; the D is unclear. V dropped 3 bases and J dropped 2 bases, with 13 bases sitting between them. Germline CDR1 MNHEY, CDR2 SVGAGI. The CDR3 length is 15 residues. This CDR3 reads CASSYDYRSNTEAFF. CDR3 coding DNA: TGTGCCAGCAGTTATGATTACAGAAGTAACACTGAAGCTTTCTTT.